This T cell receptor beta chain was obtained from a study of blood T cell repertoires in COVID-19. Study background: T cells, B-cell-depleted T cells, or PBMCs supplied cDNA or gDNA.

Participants, 18 to 89 years old, spanned about two dozen US areas. The germline gives CDR1 MNHEY, CDR2 SVGAGI. The V end lost 2 bases, the J end lost 5 bases, and 9 bases lay between the germline ends. The CDR3 is 13 residues long. How the authors handled the data: It was from reference gene primer amplification that nucleated cell counts were estimated. The assay was immunoSEQ multiplex PCR, and TCRdb's table has in-frame clones only and misses some. V, J and clone size were drawn from that table, and D and trimming were deduced from the DNA. The sample carries about 190,000 clones, more than 70% recorded once.

The TCR was taken from a woman in her 30s who had recovered from COVID-19. The rearrangement links TRBV6-5 to TRBJ1-2; D is perhaps TRBD1 (6 bases). Sequenced input: PBMCs or T cells enriched from blood (not recorded which). The CDR3 here is CASSYVGGYGYTF. In DNA form, the CDR3 reads TGTGCCAGCAGTTACGTAGGGGGATATGGCTACACCTTC.